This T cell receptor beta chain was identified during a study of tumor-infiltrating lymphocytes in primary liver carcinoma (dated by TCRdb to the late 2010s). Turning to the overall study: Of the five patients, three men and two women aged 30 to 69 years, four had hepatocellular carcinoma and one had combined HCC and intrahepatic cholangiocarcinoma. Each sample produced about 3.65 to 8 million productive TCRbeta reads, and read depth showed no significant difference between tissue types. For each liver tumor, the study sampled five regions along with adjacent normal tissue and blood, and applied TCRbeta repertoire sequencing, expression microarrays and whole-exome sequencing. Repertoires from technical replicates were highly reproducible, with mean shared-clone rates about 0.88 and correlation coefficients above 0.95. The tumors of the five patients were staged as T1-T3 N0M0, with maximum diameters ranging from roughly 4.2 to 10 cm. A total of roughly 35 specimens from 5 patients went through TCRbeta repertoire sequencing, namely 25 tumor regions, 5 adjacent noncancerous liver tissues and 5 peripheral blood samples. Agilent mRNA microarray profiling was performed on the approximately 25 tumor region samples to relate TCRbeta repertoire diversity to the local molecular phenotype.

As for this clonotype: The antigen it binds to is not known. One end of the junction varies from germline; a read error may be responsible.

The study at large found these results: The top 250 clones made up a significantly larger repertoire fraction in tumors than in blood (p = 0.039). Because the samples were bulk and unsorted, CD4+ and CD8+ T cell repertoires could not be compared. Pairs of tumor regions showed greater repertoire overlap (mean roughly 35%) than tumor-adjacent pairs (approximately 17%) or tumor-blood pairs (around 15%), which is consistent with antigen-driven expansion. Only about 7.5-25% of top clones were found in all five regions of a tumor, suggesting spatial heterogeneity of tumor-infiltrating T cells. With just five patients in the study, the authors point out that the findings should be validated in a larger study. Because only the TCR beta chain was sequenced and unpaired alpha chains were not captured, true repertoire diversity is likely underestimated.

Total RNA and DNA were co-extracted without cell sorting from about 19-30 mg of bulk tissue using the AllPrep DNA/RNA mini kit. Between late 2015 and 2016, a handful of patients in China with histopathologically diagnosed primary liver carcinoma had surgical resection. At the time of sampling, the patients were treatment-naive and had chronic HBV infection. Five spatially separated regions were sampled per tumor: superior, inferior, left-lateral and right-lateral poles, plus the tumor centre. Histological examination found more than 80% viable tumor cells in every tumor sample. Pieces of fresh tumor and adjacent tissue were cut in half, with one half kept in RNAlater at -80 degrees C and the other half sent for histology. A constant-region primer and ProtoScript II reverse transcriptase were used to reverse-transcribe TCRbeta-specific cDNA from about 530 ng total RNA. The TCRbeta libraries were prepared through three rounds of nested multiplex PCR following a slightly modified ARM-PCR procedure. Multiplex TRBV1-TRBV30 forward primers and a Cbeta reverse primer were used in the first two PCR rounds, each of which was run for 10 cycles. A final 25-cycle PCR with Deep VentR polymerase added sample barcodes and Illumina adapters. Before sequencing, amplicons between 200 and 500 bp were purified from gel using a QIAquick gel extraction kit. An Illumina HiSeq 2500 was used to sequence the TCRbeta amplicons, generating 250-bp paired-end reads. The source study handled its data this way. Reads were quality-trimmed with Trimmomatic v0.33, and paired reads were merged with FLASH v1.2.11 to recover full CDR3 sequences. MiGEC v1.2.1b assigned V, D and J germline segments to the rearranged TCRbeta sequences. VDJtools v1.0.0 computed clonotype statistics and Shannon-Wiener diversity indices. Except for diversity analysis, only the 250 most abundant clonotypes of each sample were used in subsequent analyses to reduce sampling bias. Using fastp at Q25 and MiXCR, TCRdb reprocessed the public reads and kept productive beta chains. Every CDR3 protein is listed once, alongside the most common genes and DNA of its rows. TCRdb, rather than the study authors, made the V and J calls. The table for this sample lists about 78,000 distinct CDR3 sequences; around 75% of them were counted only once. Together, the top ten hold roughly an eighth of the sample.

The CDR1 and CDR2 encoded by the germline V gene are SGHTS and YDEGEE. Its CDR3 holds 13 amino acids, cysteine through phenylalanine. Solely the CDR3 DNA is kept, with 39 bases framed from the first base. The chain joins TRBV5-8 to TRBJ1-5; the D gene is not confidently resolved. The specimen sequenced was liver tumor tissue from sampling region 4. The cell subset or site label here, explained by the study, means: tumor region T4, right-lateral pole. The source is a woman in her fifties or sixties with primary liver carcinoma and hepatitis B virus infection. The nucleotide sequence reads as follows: TGTGCCAGCAGCATCGACACAGATCAGCCCCGGCATTTT. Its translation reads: CASSIDTDQPRHF.